This TCR beta chain was identified in a study of CD8 T cells in Susac syndrome. The RNA input was roughly 0.45 to 1 ug, and it was reverse transcribed with random hexamers. It was immunoSEQ multiplex PCR that amplified TCR beta CDR3 across 54 Vbeta and 13 Jbeta. TCRdb re-called the immunoSEQ multiplex PCR reads through MiXCR, storing one row per CDR3 protein. The data show fewer than 90,000 distinct CDR3 sequences, 85% to 95% seen once. On this clonotype itself: The antigen is unknown.

Germline V CDR1 and CDR2: SQVTM, ANQGSEA. The length of the CDR3 is 12 residues. The ends were cut back, 5 bases at V and 4 bases at J, with 9 bases in the middle. Study outcomes and limitations: The total CD8+ repertoires yielded 15 to 20 Susac-specific public clones and the CD8+ TEMRA repertoires yielded a few.

CD8+ and CD4+ blood T cells underwent TCR beta sequencing. The rearrangement links TRBV29-1 to TRBJ2-1, with D uncertain. This receptor was obtained from a human donor with Susac syndrome. Material: CD8+ T cells from PBMCs. CDR3 sequence reads: CSVIDTYNEQFF. The CDR3 nucleotides read TGCAGCGTTATAGACACTTACAATGAGCAGTTCTTC.